These 28 T cell receptor beta chains originate from one sample sequenced in a study of blood T cells in healthy people across ages (dated by TCRdb to between 2014 and 2016). The library was produced with 5' RACE. Sequencer: Illumina HiSeq 2500. A second PCR of about 7 to 12 cycles was run with a J-beta primer mix and a sample-barcoded 5' primer. The raw public reads went through TCRdb reprocessing: fastp at Q25, MiXCR clone calling, in-frame beta chains kept. Identical CDR3 protein sequences are pooled into one entry, listed with their most common genes and DNA. The sample profile shows some 670,000 distinct CDR3 sequences; approximately 52% of them were found once. The ten largest clones capture about 13% of the sample. The source material was blood. The receptors were sampled from an elderly woman in good health.

The chain has TRBV10-3 and TRBJ1-5; no clear D gene. This CDR3 comprises 14 residues. Trimming removed 2 bases from V and 4 bases from J, with 9 bases in between. CDR1 and CDR2 from the germline V gene are ENHRY and SYGVKD. The CDR3 coding sequence is TGTGCCATCAGTGAGAACGTCGGGAATCAGCCCCAGCATTTT. It codes for CAISENVGNQPQHF.

In its sample, this clonotype was seen many times. The chain couples TRBV7-2 to TRBJ2-3, with D tentatively TRBD2 (6 bases). Germline CDR1 and CDR2: SGHTA and FQGNSA. CDR3 size: 16 residues. V lost 5 bases and J lost 4, with 19 bases in between. The CDR3: CASSTRLSPGADTQYF. CDR3 bases: TGTGCCAGCAGCACCCGACTCTCCCCGGGAGCAGATACGCAGTATTTT.

This clonotype was picked up a small number of times. The CDR3 sequence: CASSSRGTGSSYEQYF. The CDR3 DNA sequence: TGTGCCAGCAGCTCCCGAGGGACAGGAAGCTCCTACGAGCAGTACTTC. The chain is built from TRBV7-9 and TRBJ2-7; 8 bases are shared with TRBD1. The germline gives CDR1 SEHNR, CDR2 FQNEAQ (reference sequence). The V segment lost 4 bases and the J segment 0 bases; nucleotides outside the gene matches: 8. The CDR3 covers 16 residues.

The V call is TRBV6-5, the J call TRBJ1-1; the D gene is possibly TRBD1 (5 bases). The CDR3 is made up of 14 amino acids. V shed 7 bases and J shed 1 base, with 13 bases lying between them. Germline CDR1 MNHEY, CDR2 SVGAGI. The CDR3 DNA sequence: TGTGCCAGCATCACCGGTAGGGGGAACACTGAAGCTTTCTTT. Its translation is CASITGRGNTEAFF.

This clonotype showed up many times. This sequence joins TRBV4-1 and TRBJ2-5; 8 bases fit TRBD1. Germline V CDR1 and CDR2: MGHRA, YSYEKL. This CDR3 is built from 14 residues. J gave up 6 bases and V 4 bases, and 7 bases lay outside the gene matches. The CDR3 DNA reads TGCGCCAGCAGCCGCGGACAGGGCGGGAAGACCCAGTACTTC. It yields the protein CASSRGQGGKTQYF.

The gene calls are TRBV11-2 and TRBJ2-3; no reliable D call. Between the trimmed V and J ends, which lost 2 bases and 5 bases, there was a span of 14 bases. CDR1 is SGHAT, CDR2 FQNNGV, per germline. The CDR3 is made up of 15 amino acids. DNA for the CDR3: TGTGCCAGCAGCTTAAGCTCGGTGGGCGTAGATACGCAGTATTTT. Its translation is CASSLSSVGVDTQYF.

At least ten counts were recorded for this clonotype. The chain carries TRBV20-1 and TRBJ2-6, with 9 bases identical to TRBD1. The CDR3 has 16 amino acids. CDR1 is DFQATT, CDR2 SNEGSKA, per germline (reference sequence). V was pared by 3 bases and J by 0 bases, with 3 bases of the junction left unmatched. This CDR3 reads CSARGQGVSGANVLTF. CDR3 nucleotide sequence: TGCAGTGCTAGGGGACAGGGTGTCTCTGGGGCCAACGTCCTGACTTTC.

The chain uses TRBV20-1 and TRBJ2-1, with D possibly TRBD2 on 6 matching bases. The CDR3 consists of 16 residues. V dropped 5 bases and J dropped 2 bases, with 19 bases sitting between them. Germline lookup yields CDR1 DFQATT and CDR2 SNEGSKA (reference sequence). The CDR3 loop reads CSAEGLGGIPYNEQFF. CDR3 nucleotides: TGCAGTGCTGAGGGCCTTGGGGGGATACCCTACAATGAGCAGTTCTTC.

The chain links TRBV20-1 to TRBJ2-1, with D possibly matching TRBD1 (6 bases). Trimming took off 6 bases at V and 7 bases at J, with 13 bases between the two ends. There are 12 residues in the CDR3. CDR1 DFQATT and CDR2 SNEGSKA come from the germline V gene (reference sequence). This CDR3 is CSAPGQLNEQFF. The CDR3 coding sequence is TGCAGTGCCCCAGGACAGTTGAATGAGCAGTTCTTC.

The V gene is TRBV20-1, the J gene TRBJ1-2; TRBD1 aligns across 8 bases. The CDR3 extends over 14 amino acids. Germline V gene lookup returns CDR1 DFQATT and CDR2 SNEGSKA (reference sequence). J was trimmed by 5 bases and V by 2 bases; bases with no gene match: 7. The CDR3 here is CSARNPGTGYGYTF. CDR3 coding DNA: TGCAGTGCTAGAAATCCCGGGACAGGATATGGCTACACCTTC.

This clonotype occurred a few times. A read error may explain this, as a much larger clone is one base away. This sequence joins TRBV12-3 or TRBV12-4 and TRBJ2-1, with 8 bases lining up with TRBD1. This CDR3 contains 15 residues. The trim removed 4 bases at V and 13 bases at J, leaving 15 bases unmatched. The chain's CDR3 is CASSSPTGVQETQFF. Written as DNA, the CDR3 is TGTGCCAGCAGTTCACCGACAGGGGTTCAAGAGACCCAGTTCTTC.

This chain uses TRBV28 with TRBJ1-2; D is possibly TRBD1 (5 bases). The CDR3 runs 17 residues. The ends were cut back, 1 base at V and 1 base at J, with 16 bases in the middle. Germline V gene sequence: CDR1 MDHEN, CDR2 SYDVKM. The chain's CDR3 is CASSLSDLRQYNYGYTF. CDR3 sequence (DNA): TGTGCCAGCAGTTTATCCGATTTGAGACAGTATAACTATGGCTACACCTTC.

This clonotype was picked up a small number of times. The chain is built from TRBV27 and TRBJ1-2; 10 positions agree with TRBD1. Germline trimming cut 3 bases from V and 6 bases from J; bases unmatched to any gene: 4. The CDR3 is 14 residues long. Germline CDR1 MNHEY, CDR2 SMNVEV (reference sequence). Here the CDR3 reads CASSLGQGWHGYTF. Here the CDR3 DNA reads TGTGCCAGCAGTTTGGGACAGGGGTGGCATGGCTACACCTTC.

In regard to this clonotype: A much more abundant neighbour one base away suggests this may be a read error. This sequence joins TRBV5-1 and TRBJ2-5; D perhaps matches TRBD1 (6 bases). The CDR3 loop spans 15 amino acids. V was cut by 4 bases and J by 11 bases, with 24 bases left in between. Germline V CDR1 and CDR2: SGHRS, YFSETQ. As DNA, the CDR3 is TGCGCCAGCAGCCCCACAGGCCCTTACAGGGATGAGCAGTACTTC. This encodes CASSPTGPYRDEQYF. Full variable domain (missing parts from reference TRBV5-1 and TRBJ2-5): KAGVTQTPRYLIKTRGQQVTLSCSPISGHRSVSWYQQTPGQGLQFLFEYFSETQRNKGNFPGRFSGRQFSNSRSEMNVSTLELGDSALYLCASSPTGPYRDEQYFGPGTRLLVL.

The rearrangement links TRBV4-3 to TRBJ1-1, with unresolved D. V dropped 0 bases and J dropped 11 bases, with 10 bases sitting between them. There are 12 residues in the CDR3. Per germline, CDR1 LGHNA and CDR2 YSLEER. CDR3 in DNA: TGCGCCAGCAGCCAAGAGGCGGGTACGGCTTTCTTT. It codes for CASSQEAGTAFF.

This clonotype has at least ten counts. The chain combines TRBV4-1 with TRBJ2-1; 12 bases map to TRBD2. The V and J ends lost 3 bases and 6 bases, in that order; junction bases with no gene match: 9. The CDR3 has 17 amino acids. Germline V gives CDR1 MGHRA, CDR2 YSYEKL. This CDR3 is CASSQPKLAGGFNEQFF. For the CDR3, the DNA is TGCGCCAGCAGCCAGCCCAAACTAGCGGGAGGCTTCAATGAGCAGTTCTTC.

Note on this clonotype: A clone one base away is much larger, so this may be a read error. The chain joins TRBV29-1 to TRBJ2-5; a weak D match, TRBD2 (6 bases). The length of the CDR3 is 12 residues. Per germline, CDR1 SQVTM and CDR2 ANQGSEA. The CDR3 nucleotides read TGCAGCGTTCATGGAGGGGAAGAGATCCAGTACTTC. This codes for CSVHGGEEIQYF.

This clonotype was counted ten times or more. The chain joins TRBV6-6 to TRBJ2-3; D not certain. The CDR3 length is 14 residues. The V and J ends lost 5 bases and 2 bases respectively, with 11 bases between them. Germline CDR1 is MNHNY and CDR2 is SVGAGI (reference sequence). CDR3 protein: CASSRPYVTDTQYF. DNA of the CDR3: TGTGCCAGCAGTCGTCCCTACGTCACAGATACGCAGTATTTT.

The chain recombines TRBV27 with TRBJ1-5; 8 nucleotides line up with TRBD1. The germline V gene has CDR1 MNHEY and CDR2 SMNVEV (reference sequence). CDR3 length equals 15 residues. V shed 4 bases, J shed 2 bases, and the junction held 4 bases outside the gene matches. DNA for the CDR3: TGTGCCAGCAGTTGGTCGGGACAGGGCAATCAGCCCCAGCATTTT. Translation: CASSWSGQGNQPQHF.

This clonotype was found a few times. The V call is TRBV4-2, the J call TRBJ2-1; D is possibly TRBD2 (5 bases). The J call may be faulty, since TRBJ2-7 better matches the DNA end. Germline-derived CDR1 and CDR2 are LGHNA and YNFKEQ. The CDR3 is 16 residues long. CDR3 sequence: CASSQQIASSYNEQYF. CDR3 sequence (DNA): TGTGCCAGCAGCCAACAAATAGCGAGCTCCTACAATGAGCAGTACTTC.

CDR3 in amino acids: CASSLEVGDEQFF. Written as DNA, the CDR3 is TGTGCCAGCAGCTTAGAAGTGGGCGATGAGCAGTTCTTC. The rearrangement uses TRBV7-8 and TRBJ2-1; D not resolved. V was trimmed by 1 base and J by 8 bases, leaving 9 bases between them. CDR1 is SGHVS, CDR2 FQNEAQ, per germline. CDR3 length: 13 amino acids.

The CDR3 sequence is CASSNLETYEQYF. DNA of the CDR3: TGTGCCAGCAGCAACCTAGAAACCTACGAGCAGTACTTC. The chain has TRBV12-3 or TRBV12-4 and TRBJ2-4; D call uncertain. The J call may be incorrect, as the DNA end agrees better with TRBJ2-7. The CDR3 consists of 13 residues.

The genes are TRBV7-2 and TRBJ1-1, with D maybe TRBD1 (5 bases). Germline CDR1 reads SGHTA; CDR2 reads FQGNSA. The CDR3 contains 13 residues. The V end lost 6 bases, the J end lost 10 bases, and 18 bases lay between the germline ends. This chain's CDR3 is CASSLIREGRAFF. As DNA, the CDR3 is TGTGCCAGCAGTTTAATCAGGGAAGGGCGAGCTTTCTTT.

Turning to this clonotype: It may be a read error: a sequence one base away is much more abundant. The V gene is TRBV12-3 or TRBV12-4, the J gene TRBJ2-3; D unresolved. Trimming removed 4 bases from V and 5 bases from J, with 13 bases in between. The length of the CDR3 is 14 residues. The CDR3 protein is CASSSGLSGDTQYF. The CDR3 DNA sequence: TGTGCCAGCAGTTCCGGATTGAGTGGAGATACGCAGTATTTT.

The V call is TRBV20-1, the J call TRBJ2-5, with 9 bases aligning to TRBD1. The J call is uncertain, as TRBJ2-7 better fits the DNA end. The CDR3 contains 15 residues. Germline V gene lookup returns CDR1 DFQATT and CDR2 SNEGSKA (reference sequence). CDR3 amino acids: CSAFSRAQGAGEQYF. The CDR3 DNA follows: TGCAGTGCTTTCTCTAGAGCACAGGGGGCGGGCGAGCAGTACTTC.

The CDR3: CASSRDAYGYTF. CDR3 DNA: TGTGCCAGCAGCCGGGATGCCTATGGCTACACCTTC. This rearrangement joins TRBV6-1 to TRBJ1-2; no clear D. The ends were cut back, 6 bases at V and 4 bases at J, with 9 bases in the middle. The CDR3 covers 12 residues. CDR1 and CDR2 (germline): MNHNS, SASEGT.

The chain carries TRBV10-3 and TRBJ1-4; D possibly corresponds to TRBD1 (6 bases). Germline CDR1 reads ENHRY; CDR2 reads SYGVKD. V lost 6 bases and J 0 bases, leaving 14 bases between the germline ends. CDR3 length equals 16 residues. CDR3 region: CAISEGDTATNEKLFF. Written as DNA, the CDR3 is TGTGCCATCAGCGAAGGGGACACCGCAACTAATGAAAAACTGTTTTTT.

Concerning this clonotype: Just one base apart from a much larger clone, this may be a read error. This chain connects TRBV27 to TRBJ2-1, with TRBD1 matching over 10 bases. Germline-derived CDR1 and CDR2 are MNHEY and SMNVEV (reference sequence). The CDR3 has 16 residues. V gave up 2 bases and J gave up 8 bases; unmatched junction bases: 9. The CDR3 protein is CASSLLMTGGNDEQFF. In DNA form, the CDR3 reads TGTGCCAGCAGTTTACTCATGACAGGGGGCAACGATGAGCAGTTCTTC.